The 27 T cell receptor beta chains presented below share a single source sample, sequenced in a study of response to subunit inactivated influenza vaccine. One entry per CDR3 protein results from TCRdb running MiXCR on the RT-PCR reads. The data contain 650,000 to 700,000 distinct CDR3 sequences, approximately 15% of them singletons. The sample consisted of PBMCs from blood, taken 11 to 12 days after vaccination. The receptors were sampled from a man aged 50 or older who received an inactivated influenza vaccine.

The rearrangement joins TRBV6-1 to TRBJ1-1; TRBD1 is a possible D gene (6 bases). Germline V lookup: CDR1 MNHNS, CDR2 SASEGT. The V and J ends lost 6 bases and 5 bases respectively, with 13 bases between them. CDR3 length: 13 amino acids. The CDR3 bases are TGTGCCAGCAGACAGGGAGGTAGGACTGAAGCTTTCTTT. It codes for CASRQGGRTEAFF.

J is TRBJ2-5 and V is TRBV4-1; possibly TRBD2 for D (6 bases). The CDR3 covers 15 residues. Per the germline V gene, CDR1 is MGHRA and CDR2 is YSYEKL. V lost 0 bases and J lost 2, with 10 bases in between. The CDR3 is CASSQERGWQETQYF. The CDR3 coding sequence is TGCGCCAGCAGCCAAGAGCGGGGCTGGCAAGAGACCCAGTACTTC.

J is TRBJ1-4 and V is TRBV11-2; 8 bases align to TRBD1. The CDR3 is 15 residues long. J was trimmed by 6 bases and V by 1 base; bases with no gene match: 4. Germline CDR1 and CDR2: SGHAT and FQNNGV. The CDR3 sequence: CASSLVQGGYEKLFF. As DNA, the CDR3 is TGTGCCAGCAGCTTAGTACAGGGGGGGTATGAAAAACTGTTTTTT.

The chain has TRBV29-1 and TRBJ2-5; D ambiguous. Germline V gene sequence: CDR1 SQVTM, CDR2 ANQGSEA. The CDR3 extends over 14 amino acids. V shed 5 bases and J shed 0 bases, with 13 bases lying between them. The CDR3 spells CSVFEGANQETQYF. In nucleotides, the CDR3 is TGCAGCGTTTTTGAAGGAGCGAACCAAGAGACCCAGTACTTC.

This clonotype was seen only once. Since no conserved phenylalanine or tryptophan closes the CDR3, a read error is the likely cause. The J gene is TRBJ2-1, the V gene TRBV12-3 or TRBV12-4; D might be TRBD1 (5 bases). V lost 2 bases and J lost 2, with 10 bases in between. The length of the CDR3 is 15 residues. Here the CDR3 reads CASSLQGQAYNEQFV. CDR3 DNA: TGTGCCAGCAGTTTACAAGGACAAGCCTACAATGAGCAGTTCGTC.

The chain combines TRBV10-1 with TRBJ2-1; 9 bases are a match to TRBD2. CDR1 and CDR2 (germline): WNHNN, SYGVQD (reference sequence). The CDR3 spans 16 residues. V shed 3 bases, J shed 3 bases, and the junction held 6 bases outside the gene matches. The CDR3 loop is CASSDGVAGDYNEQFF. The CDR3, as DNA: TGCGCCAGCAGTGACGGGGTAGCGGGGGACTACAATGAGCAGTTCTTC.

The chain employs TRBV20-1 and TRBJ2-3; 9 nucleotides agree with TRBD1. The germline CDR1 and CDR2 sequences are DFQATT and SNEGSKA (reference sequence). The CDR3 contains 12 residues. Trimming cost V 4 bases and J 9 bases; bases outside gene matches: 5. The CDR3: CSAKLGTGTQYF. CDR3 coding DNA: TGCAGTGCTAAACTCGGGACAGGGACGCAGTATTTT.

In this sample, this clonotype turned up a few times. The rearrangement joins TRBV20-1 to TRBJ2-3; 8 nucleotides match TRBD2. The V and J ends lost 7 bases and 2 bases, in that order; junction bases with no gene match: 14. Germline CDR1 reads DFQATT; CDR2 reads SNEGSKA (reference sequence). CDR3 length equals 16 residues. CDR3 sequence (DNA): TGCAGTGTTAGCGGGATGATGGCGGGGTCCACAGATACGCAGTATTTT. It translates to CSVSGMMAGSTDTQYF.

The rearrangement uses TRBV28 and TRBJ1-2; D is perhaps TRBD1 (5 bases). The germline gives CDR1 MDHEN, CDR2 SYDVKM. V was shortened by 4 bases and J by 8 bases, with 20 bases between the two germline ends. This CDR3 spans 15 amino acids. CDR3 protein: CASSSGGGAGRGYTF. CDR3 DNA: TGTGCCAGCAGTTCTGGGGGAGGGGCCGGTCGCGGCTACACCTTC.

This chain joins TRBV7-8 and TRBJ2-7; possibly TRBD2 for D (5 bases). Trimming took off 1 base at V and 2 bases at J, with 12 bases between the two ends. CDR1 and CDR2 (germline): SGHVS, FQNEAQ. The CDR3 covers 15 residues. CDR3 in DNA: TGTGCCAGCAGCTTAGGGGGAGTCGGCCCCTACGAGCAGTACTTC. This codes for CASSLGGVGPYEQYF.

This clonotype was found once. The J gene is TRBJ2-7, the V gene TRBV4-2; 10 bases fit TRBD1. CDR3 length: 16 amino acids. Looked up from germline, CDR1 is LGHNA and CDR2 is YNFKEQ. The V segment lost 4 bases and the J segment 2 bases; nucleotides outside the gene matches: 8. In DNA form, the CDR3 reads TGTGCCAGCAGCCGCGGAGGGACAGGGGATACCTACGAGCAGTACTTC. Translation gives CASSRGGTGDTYEQYF.

This clonotype came up many times. The chain couples TRBV6-1 to TRBJ1-6, with TRBD1 matching 9 bases. The V segment lost 6 bases and the J segment 7 bases; nucleotides outside the gene matches: 4. CDR3 length: 14 amino acids. The germline CDR1 and CDR2 sequences are MNHNS and SASEGT. The CDR3 region is CASSDRGGNSPLHF. DNA of the CDR3: TGTGCCAGCAGCGACAGGGGGGGAAATTCACCCCTCCACTTT.

The rearrangement uses TRBV20-1 and TRBJ2-1; 12 nucleotides match TRBD2. The germline V gene encodes CDR1 DFQATT and CDR2 SNEGSKA (reference sequence). The CDR3 runs to 14 residues. The V and J ends lost 2 bases and 8 bases, in that order; junction bases with no gene match: 4. CDR3: CSARLAGGPDEQFF. CDR3 coding DNA: TGCAGTGCTAGACTAGCGGGAGGGCCAGATGAGCAGTTCTTC.

The CDR3 sequence: CASSVTGWNTGELFF. The CDR3 DNA reads TGTGCCAGCAGCGTGACAGGTTGGAACACCGGGGAGCTGTTTTTT. This chain links TRBV9 with TRBJ2-2, with D possibly TRBD1 on 6 matching bases. The CDR3 length is 15 residues. The germline CDR1 and CDR2 sequences are SGDLS and YYNGEE. The V end lost 2 bases, the J end lost 1 base, and 9 bases lay between the germline ends.

As for this clonotype: An end of the junction does not agree with germline; a read error may underlie this. V is TRBV20-1 and J is TRBJ2-7, with TRBD1 matching 7 bases. The germline gives CDR1 DFQATT, CDR2 SNEGSKA (reference sequence). This CDR3 comprises 13 residues. Here the CDR3 reads CSAQGQSSNEQYF. The CDR3 region has the DNA TGCAGTGCTCAGGGACAGTCCTCCAACGAGCAGTACTTC.

This clonotype was seen a handful of times. The V gene is TRBV10-3, the J gene TRBJ2-2; D may match TRBD1 or TRBD2 (5 bases each). The length of the CDR3 is 14 residues. CDR1 is ENHRY and CDR2 is SYGVKD in the germline V gene. The V end lost 10 bases, the J end lost 4 bases, and 16 bases lay between the germline ends. CDR3 sequence: CATLDGGSTGELFF. The CDR3 nucleotides read TGTGCCACCCTTGATGGGGGAAGCACCGGGGAGCTGTTTTTT.

This clonotype has only a few counts. The chain uses TRBV12-3 or TRBV12-4 and TRBJ2-3; D may be TRBD1 (6 bases). CDR3 length: 16 amino acids. V was trimmed by 4 bases and J by 2 bases, leaving 16 bases between them. CDR3 in amino acids: CASSSEFGGYTDTQYF. DNA of the CDR3: TGTGCCAGCAGTTCCGAATTTGGGGGCTACACAGATACGCAGTATTTT.

This clonotype occurred a few times. The V call is TRBV25-1, the J call TRBJ2-3; D is undetermined. The CDR3 spans 12 residues. V lost 3 bases, J lost 2 bases, and 3 bases lay in between. CDR1 MGHDK and CDR2 SYGVNS come from the germline V gene. The chain's CDR3 is CASSDVTDTQYF. CDR3 nucleotide sequence: TGTGCCAGCAGTGACGTCACAGATACGCAGTATTTT.

The rearrangement links TRBV30 to TRBJ2-7; 10 nucleotides match TRBD1. This CDR3 contains 14 residues. In germline, CDR1 is GTSNPN, CDR2 SVGIG (reference sequence). The J segment lost 2 bases and the V segment lost 3 bases, leaving 4 bases of the junction unmatched. The CDR3 DNA is TGTGCCTGGAGCGCCGGGACAGGGGCCTACGAGCAGTACTTC. It specifies CAWSAGTGAYEQYF.

The gene calls are TRBV12-3 or TRBV12-4 and TRBJ1-2; 9 bases agree with TRBD1. J lost 5 bases, V lost 2 bases, and 6 bases had no gene match. CDR3 length: 15 residues. DNA for the CDR3: TGTGCCAGCAGTTTATTCGGGACAGGGAATTATGGCTACACCTTC. Amino acids: CASSLFGTGNYGYTF.

This clonotype has a handful of counts. This chain uses TRBV11-2 with TRBJ1-2; D is unclear. The CDR3 runs to 13 residues. CDR1 SGHAT and CDR2 FQNNGV come from the germline V gene. The ends were cut back, 2 bases at V and 4 bases at J, with 8 bases in the middle. The CDR3 nucleotides read TGTGCCAGCAGCTTAAGTTCCTTCTATGGCTACACCTTC. It codes for CASSLSSFYGYTF.

This clonotype was found many times. At one boundary the junction diverges from the germline segment, which might be a read error. This chain links TRBV5-1 with TRBJ1-2, with D maybe TRBD1 (5 bases). CDR1 SGHRS and CDR2 YFSETQ come from the germline V gene. The CDR3 covers 13 residues. The CDR3 DNA is TGTGCCAGCAGCTTAGGCAGGGATTATGGCTACACCTTC. This translates into CASSLGRDYGYTF.

In its sample, this clonotype was seen once. The chain recombines TRBV11-2 with TRBJ2-5; D is ambiguous. Germline CDR1 reads SGHAT; CDR2 reads FQNNGV. The CDR3 loop spans 12 amino acids. V lost 4 bases, J lost 7 bases, and 10 bases lay in between. The CDR3 protein is CASSSPKSTQYF. The DNA for the CDR3 is TGTGCCAGCAGCTCACCAAAATCGACCCAGTACTTC.

J is TRBJ1-1 and V is TRBV6-2 or TRBV6-3; D not resolved. The germline V and J ends were trimmed by 4 bases and 1 base, with 4 bases remaining between them. Germline-derived CDR1 and CDR2 are MNHEY and SVGEGT. This CDR3 spans 12 amino acids. The CDR3 DNA sequence: TGTGCCAGCAGTTGGTCGAACACTGAAGCTTTCTTT. It is translated as CASSWSNTEAFF.

Concerning this clonotype itself: One end of the junction varies from germline; a read error may be responsible. V and J are TRBV5-6 and TRBJ2-3, with 9 nucleotides matching TRBD2. The CDR3 loop spans 15 amino acids. CDR1 and CDR2 from the germline V gene are SGHDT and YYEEEE. The CDR3 here is CTSSRAGGYTDTQYF. The CDR3 region has the DNA TGTACCAGCAGCCGAGCGGGGGGCTACACAGATACGCAGTATTTT.

V and J are TRBV5-1 and TRBJ2-3, with 9 bases lining up with TRBD1. This CDR3 contains 15 residues. After removal of 1 base from V and 6 bases from J, the junction contained 6 bases not matched to a gene. The germline CDR1 and CDR2 sequences are SGHRS and YFSETQ. CDR3 sequence (DNA): TGCGCCAGCAGCTTGATAGCACAGGGGGCGGATACGCAGTATTTT. This translates into CASSLIAQGADTQYF.

This clonotype was found a few times. This chain joins TRBV29-1 and TRBJ1-1, with D unclear. This CDR3 has 10 amino acids. The germline CDR1 and CDR2 sequences are SQVTM and ANQGSEA. Trimming shortened V by 6 bases and J by 7 bases, and 9 bases separated the two germline ends. DNA for the CDR3: TGCAGCGTGAGTACCGTTGAAGCTTTCTTT. Translating gives CSVSTVEAFF.